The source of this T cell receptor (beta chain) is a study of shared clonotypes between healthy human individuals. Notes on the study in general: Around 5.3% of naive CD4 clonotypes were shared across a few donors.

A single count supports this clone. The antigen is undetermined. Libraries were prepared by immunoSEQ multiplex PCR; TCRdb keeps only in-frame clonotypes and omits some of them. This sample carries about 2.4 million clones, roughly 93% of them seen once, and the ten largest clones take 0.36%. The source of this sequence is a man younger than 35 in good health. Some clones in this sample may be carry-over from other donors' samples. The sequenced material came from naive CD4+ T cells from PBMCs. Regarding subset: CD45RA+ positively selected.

Written as DNA, the CDR3 is TGTGCCAGCAGCTTGCGTCCAGATAGGGGAAATGAGCAGTTCTTC. Translated: CASSLRPDRGNEQFF. This chain joins TRBV7-6 and TRBJ2-1; possibly TRBD1 for D (5 bases). This CDR3 has 15 residues. V gave up 3 bases and J gave up 7 bases, with 16 bases separating them. Germline lookup yields CDR1 SGHVS and CDR2 FNYEAQ.